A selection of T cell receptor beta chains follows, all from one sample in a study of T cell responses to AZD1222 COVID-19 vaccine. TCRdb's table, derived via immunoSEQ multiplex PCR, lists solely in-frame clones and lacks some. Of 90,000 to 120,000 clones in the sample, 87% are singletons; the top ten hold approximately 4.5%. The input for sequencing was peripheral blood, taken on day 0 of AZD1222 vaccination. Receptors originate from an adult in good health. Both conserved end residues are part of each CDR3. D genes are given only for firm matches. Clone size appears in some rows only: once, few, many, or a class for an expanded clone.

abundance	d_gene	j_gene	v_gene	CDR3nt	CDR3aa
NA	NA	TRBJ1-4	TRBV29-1	TGCAGCGTTGTGAGGGGAAAACTGTTTTTT	CSVVRGKLFF
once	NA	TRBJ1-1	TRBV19	TGTGCCACCTTAATTGGAAGGGAGGAAGCTTTCTTT	CATLIGREEAFF
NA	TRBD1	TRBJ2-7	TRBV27	TGTGCCAGCAGTCCCGGGACAGGGACGTTCGAGCAGTACTTC	CASSPGTGTFEQYF
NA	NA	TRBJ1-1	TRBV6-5	TGTGCCAGCAGTTATGGGGGGATGAACACTGAAGCTTTCTTT	CASSYGGMNTEAFF
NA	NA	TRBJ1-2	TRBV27	TGTGCCAGCAGTTTGGCTGGCAGGACCCTTGGCTACACCTTC	CASSLAGRTLGYTF
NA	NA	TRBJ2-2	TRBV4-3	TGCGCCAGCAGCCGAGTTCTAGGTCCGAACACCGGGGAGCTGTTTTTT	CASSRVLGPNTGELFF
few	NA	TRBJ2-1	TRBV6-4	TGTGCCAGCAGTACGGGCCCAGGCGGCAATGAGCAGTTCTTC	CASSTGPGGNEQFF
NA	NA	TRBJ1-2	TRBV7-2	TGTGCCAGCAGCCAAGGCGCGGCCTATGGCTACACCTTC	CASSQGAAYGYTF
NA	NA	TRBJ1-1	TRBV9	TGTGCCAGCAGCGTAGGAGGCACAAACACTGAAGCTTTCTTT	CASSVGGTNTEAFF
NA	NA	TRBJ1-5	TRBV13	TGTGCCAGCAGCTTCCGAGGGGCAGATCAGCCCCAGCATTTT	CASSFRGADQPQHF
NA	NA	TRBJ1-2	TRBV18	TGTGCCAGCTCACCACCTTGGGCAGCTAACTATGGCTACACCTTC	CASSPPWAANYGYTF
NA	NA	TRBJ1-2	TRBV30	TGTGCCTGGAGAGCGGGGGGTGGACTTGGCTACACCTTC	CAWRAGGGLGYTF
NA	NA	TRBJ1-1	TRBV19	TGTGCCAGCCACAATATAGTCAGGAACACTGAAGCTTTCTTT	CASHNIVRNTEAFF
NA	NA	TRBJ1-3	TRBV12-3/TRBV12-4	TGTGCCAGCACCATTGGGACTAACATATATTTT	CASTIGTNIYF
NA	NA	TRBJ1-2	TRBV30	TGTGCCTGGACCCCAGGGATGGAGGGCTACACCTTT	CAWTPGMEGYTF
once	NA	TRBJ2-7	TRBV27	TGTGCCAGCAGCCCCCTCGGGGCCTACGAGCAGTACTTC	CASSPLGAYEQYF
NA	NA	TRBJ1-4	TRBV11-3	TGTGCCAGCAGCGCCGCTGACGGTCCCGGAGGGAAACTGTTTTTT	CASSAADGPGGKLFF
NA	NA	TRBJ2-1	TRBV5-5	TGTGCCAGCAGCTTCGGGATTAGCTCCTACAATGAGCAGTTCTTC	CASSFGISSYNEQFF
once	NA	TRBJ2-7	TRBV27	TGTGCCAGCAGTTCCTTGGATAGCAGAAGCTCCTACGAGCAGTACTTC	CASSSLDSRSSYEQYF
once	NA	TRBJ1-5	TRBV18	TGTGCCAGCTCACCCGACCCCTTTAATCAGCCCCAGCATTTT	CASSPDPFNQPQHF
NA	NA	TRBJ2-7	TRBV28	TGTGCCAGCAGGAGGACAGCCTACGAGCAGTACTTC	CASRRTAYEQYF
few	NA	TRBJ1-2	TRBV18	TGTGCCAGCTCACCACCCTCCGTGCTGCGGGGCTACACCTTC	CASSPPSVLRGYTF
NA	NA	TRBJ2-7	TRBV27	TGTGCCAGCAGTTTGGCGAGGGGGGGAAACTACGAGCAGTACTTC	CASSLARGGNYEQYF
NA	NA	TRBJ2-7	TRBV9	TGTGCCAGCAGCGTAGATAGTGGGGTAGGGTACGAGCAGTACTTC	CASSVDSGVGYEQYF
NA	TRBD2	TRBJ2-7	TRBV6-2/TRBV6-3	TGTGCCAGCAGTATGGGACTAGCGGGACACCTCCCCTTCTACGAGCAGTACTTC	CASSMGLAGHLPFYEQYF
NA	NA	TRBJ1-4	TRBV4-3	TGCGCCAGCAGCCAAGACTTAGGTGGGAGGGTGGGGGGAAAACTGTTTTTT	CASSQDLGGRVGGKLFF
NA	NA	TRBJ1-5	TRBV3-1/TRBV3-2	TGTGCCAGCAGCCAAGATGGGCCTGGAGAGAATCAGCCCCAGCATTTT	CASSQDGPGENQPQHF
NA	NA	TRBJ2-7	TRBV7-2	TGTGCCAGCAGCCCTTCAAGCGGGTCTTTCTACGAGCAGTACTTC	CASSPSSGSFYEQYF
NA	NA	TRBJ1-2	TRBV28	TGTGCCAGCAGTTTACCAGCTGAGGGGGGTAACTATGGCTACACCTTC	CASSLPAEGGNYGYTF
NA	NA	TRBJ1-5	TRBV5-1	TGCGCCAGCAGCTTGGGATGGGGGGAAGGGAATCAGCCCCAGCATTTT	CASSLGWGEGNQPQHF